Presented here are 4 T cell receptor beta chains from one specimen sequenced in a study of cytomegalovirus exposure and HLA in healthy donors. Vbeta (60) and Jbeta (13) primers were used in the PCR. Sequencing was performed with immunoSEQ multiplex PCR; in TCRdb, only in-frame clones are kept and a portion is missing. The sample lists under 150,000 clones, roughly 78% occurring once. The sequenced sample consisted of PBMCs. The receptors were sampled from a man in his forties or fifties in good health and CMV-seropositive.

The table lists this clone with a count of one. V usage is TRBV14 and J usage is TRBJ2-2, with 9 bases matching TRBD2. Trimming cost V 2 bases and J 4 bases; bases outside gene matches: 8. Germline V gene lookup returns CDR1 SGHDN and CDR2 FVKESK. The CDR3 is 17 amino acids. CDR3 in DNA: TGTGCCAGCAGCCAACTCTCCTTAGCGGGGGTCACCGGGGAGCTGTTTTTT. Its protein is CASSQLSLAGVTGELFF.

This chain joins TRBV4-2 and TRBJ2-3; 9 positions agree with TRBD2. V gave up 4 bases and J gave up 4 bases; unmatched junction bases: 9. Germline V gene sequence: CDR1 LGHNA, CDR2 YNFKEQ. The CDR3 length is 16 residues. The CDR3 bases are TGTGCCAGCAGCCCGCGGGGGGGCCGGGGGGCAGATACGCAGTATTTT. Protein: CASSPRGGRGADTQYF.

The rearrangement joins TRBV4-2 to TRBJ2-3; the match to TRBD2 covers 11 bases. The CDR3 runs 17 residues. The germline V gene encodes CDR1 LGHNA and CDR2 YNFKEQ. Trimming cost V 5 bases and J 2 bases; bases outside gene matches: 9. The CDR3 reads CASSNRRTSGYTDTQYF. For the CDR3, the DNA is TGTGCCAGCAGCAACAGGAGGACTAGCGGGTACACAGATACGCAGTATTTT.

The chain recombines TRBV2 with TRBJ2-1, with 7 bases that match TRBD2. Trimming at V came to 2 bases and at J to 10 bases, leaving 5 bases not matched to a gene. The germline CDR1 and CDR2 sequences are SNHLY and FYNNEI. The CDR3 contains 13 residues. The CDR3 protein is CASSEYRLAEQFF. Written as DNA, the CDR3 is TGTGCCAGCAGTGAATACCGACTAGCCGAGCAGTTCTTC.